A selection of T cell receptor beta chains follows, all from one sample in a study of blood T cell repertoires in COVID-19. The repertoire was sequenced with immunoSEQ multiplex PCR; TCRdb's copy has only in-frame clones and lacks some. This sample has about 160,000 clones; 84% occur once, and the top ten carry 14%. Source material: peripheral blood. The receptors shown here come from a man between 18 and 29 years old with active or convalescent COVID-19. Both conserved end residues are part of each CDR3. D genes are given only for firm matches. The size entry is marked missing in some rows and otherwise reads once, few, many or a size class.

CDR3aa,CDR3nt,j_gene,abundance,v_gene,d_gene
CASNSGLAGRGHGELFF,TGTGCCAGCAACTCCGGACTAGCGGGGCGGGGCCACGGGGAGCTGTTTTTT,TRBJ2-2,NA,TRBV5-4,TRBD2
CASSPDRAAGNTIYF,TGTGCCAGCAGCCCAGACAGGGCGGCTGGAAACACCATATATTTT,TRBJ1-3,NA,TRBV5-4,TRBD1
CASSMGLGGETQYF,TGTGCCAGTAGTATGGGACTAGGGGGGGAGACCCAGTACTTC,TRBJ2-5,NA,TRBV19,TRBD2
CASRGGGGETQYF,TGTGCCAGCAGGGGCGGGGGTGGCGAGACCCAGTACTTC,TRBJ2-5,NA,TRBV12-3/TRBV12-4,TRBD2
CASTPGSGRYGEQYF,TGTGCCAGCACCCCAGGGAGCGGGAGATATGGCGAGCAGTACTTC,TRBJ2-7,NA,TRBV7-8,TRBD2
CASSYLVGSEAYNEQFF,TGTGCCAGCAGTTACTTGGTCGGCTCTGAGGCCTACAATGAGCAGTTCTTC,TRBJ2-1,few,TRBV6-2/TRBV6-3,NA
CASSDMGGSNQPQHF,TGTGCCAGCAGTGATATGGGGGGAAGCAATCAGCCCCAGCATTTT,TRBJ1-5,NA,TRBV6-1,NA
CASSSRTGRTDTQYF,TGTGCCAGCAGCTCAAGGACAGGCCGCACAGATACGCAGTATTTT,TRBJ2-3,NA,TRBV5-4,TRBD1
CAGGTANTGELFF,TGTGCCGGTGGGACAGCGAACACCGGGGAGCTGTTTTTT,TRBJ2-2,NA,TRBV28,TRBD1
CASSRTGSSYNEQFF,TGTGCCAGCAGCAGGACAGGGAGTTCCTACAATGAGCAGTTCTTC,TRBJ2-1,NA,TRBV11-2,TRBD1
CASSLVGGSSSYNEQFF,TGTGCCAGCAGCTTAGTTGGGGGGAGCAGCTCCTACAATGAGCAGTTCTTC,TRBJ2-1,NA,TRBV7-8,NA
CASSSSGTGVQPQHF,TGTGCCAGCAGTTCTTCCGGGACAGGGGTTCAGCCCCAGCATTTT,TRBJ1-5,NA,TRBV6-6,TRBD1
CASSRDTGGTEAFF,TGTGCCAGCTCCCGGGACACAGGTGGTACTGAAGCTTTCTTT,TRBJ1-1,NA,TRBV18,NA
CASSGTMRNTEAFF,TGTGCCAGCTCGGGGACAATGAGGAACACTGAAGCTTTCTTT,TRBJ1-1,NA,TRBV6-5,NA
CASSPLTPTGDPSGNTIYF,TGTGCCAGCAGCCCGCTAACACCTACAGGGGACCCCTCTGGAAACACCATATATTTT,TRBJ1-3,NA,TRBV7-7,TRBD1
CASSFDWSNTEAFF,TGTGCCAGCAGCTTTGACTGGTCGAACACTGAAGCTTTCTTT,TRBJ1-1,NA,TRBV5-6,NA
CASSRGGTTNYGYTF,TGTGCCAGCAGCCGCGGGGGGACCACTAACTATGGCTACACCTTC,TRBJ1-2,NA,TRBV5-5,NA
CASSATGGGNTEAFF,TGTGCCAGCAGCGCGACAGGGGGTGGGAACACTGAAGCTTTCTTT,TRBJ1-1,NA,TRBV2,TRBD1
CASSSPKGSNTEAFF,TGTGCCAGTAGTAGCCCCAAAGGGAGCAACACTGAAGCTTTCTTT,TRBJ1-1,NA,TRBV19,NA
CAWSVKRGSSVF,TGTGCCTGGAGTGTCAAGCGGGGGTCATCAGTCTTC,TRBJ2-1,NA,TRBV30,TRBD2
CATSGRERDRRFYNEQFF,TGTGCCACGAGTGGAAGGGAGCGAGACAGGAGGTTCTACAATGAGCAGTTCTTC,TRBJ2-1,NA,TRBV24-1,NA
CASSQATRTRITDTQYF,TGTGCCAGCAGCCAAGCGACTAGGACGAGGATAACAGATACGCAGTATTTT,TRBJ2-3,NA,TRBV3-1/TRBV3-2,NA
CASSLSAGEGLRNEQFF,TGTGCCAGCAGCTTATCAGCGGGGGAGGGACTTCGTAATGAGCAGTTCTTC,TRBJ2-1,NA,TRBV7-2,TRBD2
CASSQDSRRKGYTF,TGTGCCAGCAGCCAAGATTCCAGGAGGAAGGGCTACACCTTC,TRBJ1-2,NA,TRBV3-1/TRBV3-2,NA
CASSLNLGQANSPLHF,TGCGCCAGCAGCTTAAATTTGGGACAGGCGAATTCACCCCTCCACTTT,TRBJ1-6,NA,TRBV5-1,TRBD1
CASSPAVGHWGNTIYF,TGTGCCAGCAGCCCCGCCGTGGGACACTGGGGAAACACCATATATTTT,TRBJ1-3,NA,TRBV28,NA
CANRRGADYGYTF,TGTGCCAACCGCAGGGGAGCGGACTATGGCTACACCTTC,TRBJ1-2,NA,TRBV21-1,NA
CASKDRERKSDEQFF,TGTGCCAGCAAAGACCGGGAGCGCAAATCGGATGAGCAGTTCTTC,TRBJ2-1,NA,TRBV6-5,NA
CASSLWQETYNEQFF,TGTGCCAGCAGCTTGTGGCAGGAAACGTACAATGAGCAGTTCTTC,TRBJ2-1,few,TRBV5-4,NA
CASSEDRGYSPLHF,TGCGCCAGCAGTGAAGACAGGGGTTATTCACCCCTCCACTTT,TRBJ1-6,once,TRBV10-1,TRBD1